These T cell receptor beta chains were read from a single sample in a study of T cell responses to AZD1222 COVID-19 vaccine. Using immunoSEQ multiplex PCR, the repertoire was profiled, and TCRdb retains in-frame clones only, with some absent. The sample includes some 130,000 clones, approximately 84% of them seen just once. The sample in question was peripheral blood, obtained on day 0 of AZD1222 vaccination. The receptors stem from an adult in good health. Both conserved end residues are trimmed from each CDR3. Clone size, where shown, is once, few, many, or a class for clones that have expanded.

.	TRBJ1-2	TRBV7-8	ASSLPGGRVHGYT
.	TRBJ2-2	TRBV28	ASSSRLAGGTGELF
.	TRBJ2-5	TRBV7-8	ASSSAQTGQETQY
.	TRBJ2-1	TRBV29-1	SVRAGALYNEQF
once	TRBJ1-3	TRBV4-1	ASSRTLGTDSGNTIY
.	TRBJ2-7	TRBV9	ASSVGIGGGHEQY
once	TRBJ2-5	TRBV7-9	ASSSPDRGTETQY
.	TRBJ2-1	TRBV7-2	ASSLAGGPEEQF
.	TRBJ1-3	TRBV6-5	ASTLQGSGNTIY
once	TRBJ2-7	TRBV6-1	ASSDPRTGPKPYEQY
.	TRBJ1-1	TRBV7-2	ASSLGGVAEAF
.	TRBJ2-3	TRBV19	ASSIGPDTQY
.	TRBJ1-5	TRBV2	ASKYSDSNQPQH
.	TRBJ2-3	TRBV12-3/TRBV12-4	ASSSLGDTQY
.	TRBJ2-4	TRBV9	AGSVDPGARALQY
few	TRBJ1-6	TRBV9	ASSVEAGAYNSPLH
.	TRBJ2-7	TRBV6-5	ASSYSRVGYEQY
once	TRBJ1-1	TRBV5-1	ASSLGWSKGAAVNTEAF
.	TRBJ1-1	TRBV5-6	ASSLRTVGGKEAF
.	TRBJ2-1	TRBV5-1	ASSRTGSKDEQF
few	TRBJ2-5	TRBV2	ATSRGVQETQY
.	TRBJ1-3	TRBV28	ASSFLLSSGNTIY
once	TRBJ2-5	TRBV28	ASSFSGIQETQY
.	TRBJ1-5	TRBV6-5	ASSTGFDQPQH
once	TRBJ2-2	TRBV6-1	ASSEQRGGPGELF
.	TRBJ2-6	TRBV19	ASSLPGTDYSGANVLT
.	TRBJ1-1	TRBV2	ASKGQNTEAF
.	TRBJ1-2	TRBV3-1/TRBV3-2	ASSQEYRDYGYT
.	TRBJ1-5	TRBV2	ASRQESNQPQH
.	TRBJ1-3	TRBV28	ASSPPFGPTSGNTIY
.	TRBJ2-1	TRBV11-2	ASSSLRGGNEQF
.	TRBJ1-1	TRBV3-1/TRBV3-2	ASSQESLQNTEAF
.	TRBJ1-5	TRBV5-1	ASSPDRGGQPQH
.	TRBJ1-1	TRBV14	ASSQDLSRVAEAF
.	TRBJ2-1	TRBV5-1	ASSLEGNRDEQF
.	TRBJ2-5	TRBV29-1	SVEVLTGSLETQY
.	TRBJ1-2	TRBV7-8	ASSLDPGPSFYGYT
.	TRBJ1-6	TRBV6-5	ASSSERGKSPLH
.	TRBJ2-7	TRBV5-1	ASSLEGTGYEQY
.	TRBJ1-1	TRBV23-1	ASSQTSPADHLLPHPDTEAF
.	TRBJ2-7	TRBV19	ASSLSSAIAHEQY